The following is a T cell receptor (beta chain) sequence with its context. The CDR3 spans 14 residues. V was clipped by 5 bases and J by 11 bases, with 21 bases between them. CDR1 and CDR2 (germline): SGHAT, FQNNGV. The data derive from a study of blood T cell repertoires in COVID-19. As for the study in general: Material from acute and convalescent COVID-19 was sourced from the United States, Italy and Spain. The analysed material was cDNA or gDNA that came from T cells, B-cell-depleted T cells, or PBMCs.

Methods used by the authors: How many nucleated cells were present was estimated from reference gene primer amplification. The data were produced by immunoSEQ multiplex PCR, yet TCRdb's version contains in-frame clones alone and is incomplete. V and J calls and clone size are as listed in that table; D and trimming were resolved from the DNA. The sample has over 75,000 clones; 82% are singletons. The clonotype originates from a woman of 80 years or more with acute or convalescent COVID-19. The V and J genes are TRBV11-2 and TRBJ1-1; D ambiguous. The sequencing sample was made of peripheral blood. The CDR3 sequence is CASSLGSSLGRAFF. The DNA of the CDR3 is TGTGCCAGCAGCCTAGGTAGCAGTTTGGGGAGGGCTTTCTTT.